The entry below describes one TCR beta chain. Its antigen is unidentified. The source of the sample is a study of CD8+ T cells in alopecia areata. Study-wide context: Patients received oral tofacitinib, 5 to 10 mg twice daily, for moderate-to-severe alopecia areata. The drug, tofacitinib, lasted 6 to 18 months, followed by 6 months off drug.

The authors extracted RNA and reverse transcribed it into cDNA as the sequencing template. Here immunoSEQ multiplex PCR was the method, and the copy in TCRdb shows in-frame clones only, minus some. The sample holds roughly 170,000 clones; 59% are singletons and the top ten take 14% to 15%. Broader study findings: Scalp sequencing also captures normal skin's resident alphabeta T cells.

CDR3 length equals 15 residues. Germline lookup yields CDR1 SGHDT and CDR2 YYEEEE. V dropped 0 bases and J dropped 5 bases, with 14 bases sitting between them. This receptor was identified in a human donor with alopecia areata. This chain joins TRBV5-6 and TRBJ2-5; no firm D call. Here the sequenced sample was CD4+ T cells sorted from blood, taken at week 0. The CDR3 region has the DNA TGTGCCAGCAGCTTGGCCTCGAAGGGTGGCGAGACCCAGTACTTC. Protein sequence: CASSLASKGGETQYF.